This TCR beta chain derives from a study of cytomegalovirus exposure and HLA in healthy donors. Looking at the study overall: Among around 170 million T cells, an earlier analysis found about 110 million unique TCR beta sequences.

The PCR used 60 Vbeta and 13 Jbeta primers. Original methodology: Later analysis identified tens of millions of unique TCR beta chains, 10 million to 12 million shared. Sequencing used immunoSEQ multiplex PCR; TCRdb keeps in-frame clones, though not all of them. From that table come the V and J calls and clone size; the DNA was used to work out D and trimming. The table has around 30,000 clones, less than 55% seen once. Regarding the study as a whole: The study put some 150 TCR beta chains on its list as cytomegalovirus-associated. Sequencing depth roughly uniform across donors was assumed in presence/absence analyses.

Regarding this clone: Its matching antigen is unknown.

Looked up from germline, CDR1 is SEHNR and CDR2 is FQNEAQ (reference sequence). This CDR3 has 17 amino acids. Trimming cost V 5 bases and J 0 bases; bases outside gene matches: 9. The chain is built from TRBV7-9 and TRBJ2-2; 7 bases line up with TRBD1. Specimen: PBMCs. This clonotype originated in a woman aged 50 to 65 in good health and CMV-seronegative. CDR3 nucleotide sequence: TGTGCCAGCAGCCCCGGACAGGCCTTAACGAACACCGGGGAGCTGTTTTTT. This encodes CASSPGQALTNTGELFF. The full variable domain, with the rest looked up from reference TRBV7-9 and TRBJ2-2, is DTGVSQNPRHKITKRGQNVTFRCDPISEHNRLYWYRQTLGQGPEFLTYFQNEAQLEKSRLLSDRFSAERPKGSFSTLEIQRTEQGDSAMYLCASSPGQALTNTGELFFGEGSRLTVL.